This T cell receptor (beta chain) was captured by sequencing in a study of T cell changes during pregnancy in multiple sclerosis (dated by TCRdb to about 2019). Broadly, across the study: The study looked at changes in the T cell repertoire across pregnancy in women with multiple sclerosis.

The CDR3, cysteine through phenylalanine, is 14 amino acids long. Only the CDR3 region is kept as DNA, spanning 42 bases read in frame from base 1. From the germline V gene, CDR1 is SGHVS and CDR2 is FQNEAQ. Trimming takes 1 base off V and 3 bases off J; junction bases not matched to a gene: 2. Library prep was done by the immunoSEQ multiplex PCR assay. The clones in this table, taken by TCRdb from immuneACCESS, are in-frame only. Not every clone is retained; where verified, under half of the shortfall comes from an unresolved V gene, and the cause of the rest is unknown. This sample gives about 40,000 clones in total; roughly nine tenths of them show up just once. Approximately 0.51% of the sample goes to the ten largest clones. Comments on this clone: What antigen it recognizes has not been identified. No much larger clone exists at a distance of one base, and base qualities are not known.

This specimen was CD4+ T cells from peripheral blood mononuclear cells, taken in the first trimester of pregnancy. This TCR was recovered from a female donor with multiple sclerosis, enrolled in a pregnancy study. Here the chain combines TRBV7-8 and TRBJ2-7; 8 central nucleotides agree with TRBD2. CDR3 sequence: CASSLELADYEQYF. The bases read TGTGCCAGCAGCTTAGAACTAGCGGACTACGAGCAGTACTTC.